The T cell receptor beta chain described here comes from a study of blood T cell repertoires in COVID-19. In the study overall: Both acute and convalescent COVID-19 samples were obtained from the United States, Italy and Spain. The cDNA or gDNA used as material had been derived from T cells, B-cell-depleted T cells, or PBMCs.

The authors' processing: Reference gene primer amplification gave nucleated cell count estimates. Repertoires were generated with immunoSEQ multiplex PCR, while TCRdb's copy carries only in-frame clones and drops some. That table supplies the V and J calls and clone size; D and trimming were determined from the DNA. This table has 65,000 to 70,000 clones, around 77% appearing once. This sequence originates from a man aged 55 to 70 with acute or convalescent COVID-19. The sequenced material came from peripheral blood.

CDR3 protein: CASSLEDSYEQYF. The CDR3 DNA is TGCGCCAGCAGCTTGGAAGATAGCTACGAGCAGTACTTC. The J gene is TRBJ2-7, the V gene TRBV5-1; no firm D call. The CDR3 is 13 residues long. The V end was cut by 0 bases, the J end by 3 bases, with 7 bases between. Germline V gene data show CDR1 as SGHRS and CDR2 as YFSETQ.